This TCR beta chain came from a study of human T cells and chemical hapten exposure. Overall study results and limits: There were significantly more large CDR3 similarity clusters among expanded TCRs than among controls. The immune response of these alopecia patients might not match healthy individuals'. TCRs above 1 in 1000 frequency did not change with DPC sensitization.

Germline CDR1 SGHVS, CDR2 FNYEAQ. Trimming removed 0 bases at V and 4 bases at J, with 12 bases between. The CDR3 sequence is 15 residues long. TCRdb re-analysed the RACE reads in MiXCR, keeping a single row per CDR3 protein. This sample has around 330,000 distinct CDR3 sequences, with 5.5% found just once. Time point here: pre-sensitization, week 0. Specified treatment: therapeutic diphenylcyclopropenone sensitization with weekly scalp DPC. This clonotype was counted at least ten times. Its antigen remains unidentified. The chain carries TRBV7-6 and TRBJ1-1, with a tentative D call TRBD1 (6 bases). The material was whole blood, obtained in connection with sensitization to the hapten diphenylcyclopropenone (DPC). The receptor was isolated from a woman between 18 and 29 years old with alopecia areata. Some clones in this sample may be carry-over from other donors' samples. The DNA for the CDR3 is TGTGCCAGCAGCTTAGCCGGGAGGGGGACCACTGAAGCTTTCTTT. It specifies CASSLAGRGTTEAFF.